This record looks at one TCR beta chain sequence and its context. Genomic DNA per cell subset filled all wells of several immunoSEQ plates. In the authors' workflow: Filtering differed, since immunoSEQ gave only junction sequences and no quality scores. The protocol was immunoSEQ multiplex PCR, while the TCRdb copy is restricted to in-frame clones and leaves out a portion. For V, J and clone size, that table is used; D and trimming come from the DNA. The sample lists some 2.4 million clones, 80% to 95% occurring once. The sample is drawn from a study of shared clonotypes between healthy human individuals. Germline assignment: CDR1 SGHRS and CDR2 YFSETQ. The CDR3 length is 13 residues. Germline trimming cut 0 bases from V and 13 bases from J; bases unmatched to any gene: 8.

The chain is built from TRBV5-1 and TRBJ2-3, with 7 bases that match TRBD2. This TCR was sampled from a man aged 18 to 30 in good health. Some clones in this sample may be carry-over from other donors' samples. Sequenced input: naive CD4+ T cells from PBMCs. Subset indicated: CD45RA+ positively selected. The CDR3 DNA reads TGCGCCAGCAGCTTGGGAAGTAGCGGGCCGGAGTATTTT. Translation gives CASSLGSSGPEYF. Using reference TRBV5-1 and TRBJ2-3 for the parts outside the CDR3, the full variable domain is KAGVTQTPRYLIKTRGQQVTLSCSPISGHRSVSWYQQTPGQGLQFLFEYFSETQRNKGNFPGRFSGRQFSNSRSEMNVSTLELGDSALYLCASSLGSSGPEYFGPGTRLTVL.